A single sample is the source of the 6 T cell receptor beta chains below, sequenced in a study of CD8 T cells in Susac syndrome. Random hexamers primed reverse transcription of roughly 0.5 to 1 ug RNA. TCRdb ran MiXCR on the immunoSEQ multiplex PCR reads and lists one entry per CDR3 protein. The sample has fewer than 150,000 distinct CDR3 sequences; 90% to 95% are singletons. The source material was CD4+ T cells from PBMCs. Every receptor here comes from a human donor with multiple sclerosis.

This rearrangement joins TRBV7-2 to TRBJ1-4; D uncertain. Trimming pared 3 bases from V and 8 bases from J, leaving 13 bases between. Germline V CDR1 and CDR2: SGHTA, FQGNSA. The CDR3 covers 14 residues. CDR3 residues: CASSLSQLSEKLFF. The CDR3 coding sequence is TGTGCCAGCAGCTTGAGTCAGCTTTCCGAAAAACTGTTTTTT.

This rearrangement joins TRBV5-4 to TRBJ2-5; D is unclear. Germline values: CDR1 SGHNT, CDR2 YYREEE (reference sequence). The V gene lost 2 bases and the J gene lost 4 bases, with 9 bases spanning the gap. The CDR3 contains 13 residues. CDR3 DNA sequence: TGTGCCAGCAGCTTCGGCGGTTCAGAGACCCAGTACTTC. It codes for CASSFGGSETQYF.

The V and J genes are TRBV27 and TRBJ2-1; D gene unclear. The CDR3 covers 12 residues. Germline V gene lookup returns CDR1 MNHEY and CDR2 SMNVEV (reference sequence). With 5 bases removed from V and 6 bases from J, the gap between germline ends came to 8 bases. CDR3 in DNA: TGTGCCAGCAGTACCTTACTCAATGAGCAGTTCTTC. Its translation: CASSTLLNEQFF.

V and J are TRBV7-2 and TRBJ1-2; possibly TRBD1 for D (5 bases). V dropped 1 base and J dropped 0 bases, with 15 bases sitting between them. The CDR3 runs to 17 residues. CDR1 is SGHTA, CDR2 FQGNSA, per germline. CDR3 sequence (DNA): TGTGCCAGCAGCTTAGTGGGGCAGCGGGTGACTAACTATGGCTACACCTTC. This encodes CASSLVGQRVTNYGYTF.

For the CDR3, the DNA is TGCGCCAGCCGCAGGGGGCCTGAAGAGACCCAGTACTTC. Its protein is CASRRGPEETQYF. The chain is built from TRBV5-1 and TRBJ2-5; 8 bases fit TRBD1. With V trimmed by 7 bases and J by 3 bases, 5 bases remained unmatched. The germline gives CDR1 SGHRS, CDR2 YFSETQ. The CDR3 has 13 amino acids.

The CDR3, as DNA: TGTGCCACCCTCCGGACTGCGAACACTGAAGCTTTCTTT. Its translation: CATLRTANTEAFF. The chain recombines TRBV12-3 or TRBV12-4 with TRBJ1-1; D gene unclear. The V end lost 10 bases, the J end lost 1 base, and 13 bases lay between the germline ends. The CDR3 has 13 amino acids.